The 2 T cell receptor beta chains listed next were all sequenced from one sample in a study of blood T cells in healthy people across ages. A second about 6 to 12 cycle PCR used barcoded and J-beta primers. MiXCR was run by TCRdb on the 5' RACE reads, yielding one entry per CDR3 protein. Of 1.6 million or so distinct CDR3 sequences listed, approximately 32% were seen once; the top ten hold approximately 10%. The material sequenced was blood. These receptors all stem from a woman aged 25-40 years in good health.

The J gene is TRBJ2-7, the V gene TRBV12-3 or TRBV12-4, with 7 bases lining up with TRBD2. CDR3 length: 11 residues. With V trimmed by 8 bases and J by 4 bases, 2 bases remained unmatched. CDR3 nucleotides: TGTGCCAGCGGGGAGGGTTACGAGCAGTACTTC. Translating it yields CASGEGYEQYF.

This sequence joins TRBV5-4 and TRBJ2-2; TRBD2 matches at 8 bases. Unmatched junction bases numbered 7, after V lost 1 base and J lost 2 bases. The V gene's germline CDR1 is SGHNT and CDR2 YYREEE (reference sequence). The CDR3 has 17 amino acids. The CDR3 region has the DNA TGTGCCAGCAGCTTGAACCAAGCGGGGGCCAACACCGGGGAGCTGTTTTTT. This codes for CASSLNQAGANTGELFF.